A selection of T cell receptor beta chains follows, all from one sample in a study of OX40 agonist ivuxolimab in advanced cancers. Data came from immunoSEQ multiplex PCR; TCRdb stores just in-frame clones and leaves some out. This table has tens of thousands of clones, 85% to 90% appearing once. Sequenced material: CD4+ or CD8+ T cells sorted from blood, taken in a trial of the OX40 agonist ivuxolimab. The receptor set was obtained from an adult with an advanced solid tumor such as melanoma, head and neck, liver or kidney cancer. Each CDR3 is given with its conserved first and last residue. The D gene is left open where the match is weak. Size is stated for part of the rows, as once, few or many counts, or as a class when the clone is expanded.

TRBV19	NA	TRBJ1-5	NA	TGTGCCAGTAGCACGCAGGGGTTTCAGCCCCAGCATTTT	CASSTQGFQPQHF
TRBV6-4	NA	TRBJ2-1	NA	TGTGCCAGCAGTAGCACTAGCTCCAATGAGCAGTTCTTC	CASSSTSSNEQFF
TRBV7-9	TRBD2	TRBJ2-1	once	TGTGCCAGCAGCTTACTAGCGGGGAACAATGAGCAGTTCTTC	CASSLLAGNNEQFF
TRBV4-2	TRBD1	TRBJ2-7	NA	TGTGCCAGCAGCCAAGCCCGGACAGGCTACGAGCAGTACTTC	CASSQARTGYEQYF
TRBV10-2	TRBD2	TRBJ2-3	once	TGCGCCAGCAGTGTTTCGGGAGGCGATACGCAGTATTTT	CASSVSGGDTQYF
TRBV7-9	TRBD1	TRBJ2-7	NA	TGTGCCAGCAGCCCCCCGGGACAGGGGGCTTACGAGCAGTACTTC	CASSPPGQGAYEQYF
TRBV2	TRBD2	TRBJ2-1	NA	TGTGCCAGCAGTACCCTGGGAGGGGATGAGCAGTTCTTC	CASSTLGGDEQFF
TRBV5-6	NA	TRBJ1-2	NA	TGTGCCAGCAGCTTAGGGGGAGTTTATGGCTACACCTTC	CASSLGGVYGYTF
TRBV6-4	TRBD1	TRBJ2-3	NA	TGTGCCAGACCAGCTTTGTACAGGGGGCTTGCAGATACGCAGTATTTT	CARPALYRGLADTQYF
TRBV2	TRBD2	TRBJ2-5	NA	TGTGCCACTCTCTCCGGGACTAGCGGGACCGGTCAAGAAGAGACCCAGTACTTC	CATLSGTSGTGQEETQYF
TRBV6-6	TRBD1	TRBJ2-4	NA	TGTGCCAGCAGTGGACAGGGTCGGAAAAACATTCAGTACTTC	CASSGQGRKNIQYF
TRBV27	NA	TRBJ1-2	NA	TGTGCCAGCAGTTCCGGGAGCAGAGGCTATGGCTACACCTTC	CASSSGSRGYGYTF
TRBV7-9	TRBD2	TRBJ2-3	NA	TGTGCCAGCAGCGGGCTTGCTAGCGGGGGGGATCGGGACACAGATACGCAGTATTTT	CASSGLASGGDRDTDTQYF
TRBV5-1	TRBD2	TRBJ2-7	NA	TGCGCCAGCCGAGCGGGAGTAGGCTACGAGCAGTACTTC	CASRAGVGYEQYF
TRBV6-1	NA	TRBJ1-1	NA	TGTGCCAGCAGTGAAGCGCGGGGGTCGGTGGAAACTGAAGCTTTCTTT	CASSEARGSVETEAFF